The subject of this entry is one T cell receptor (beta chain). This CDR3 has 15 amino acids. In germline, CDR1 is SEHNR, CDR2 FQNEAQ (reference sequence). V gave up 1 base and J gave up 3 bases, with 10 bases separating them. The data stem from a study of blood T cell repertoires in COVID-19. Study as a whole: There were acute and convalescent COVID-19 samples, and they came from the United States, Italy and Spain. Sources were T cells, B-cell-depleted T cells, or PBMCs; the material itself was cDNA or gDNA.

Per the original data handling: Scientists estimated how many nucleated cells there were by amplifying reference gene primers. Profiling relied on immunoSEQ multiplex PCR, and the TCRdb table lists in-frame clones only, not all of them. Clonal size and the V and J genes are those of that table, whereas D and trimming came from the DNA. The sample holds 30,000 or so clones, nearly 90% seen once. The chain is built from TRBV7-9 and TRBJ1-3, with unresolved D. This TCR came from a man in his sixties with active COVID-19. Sample: peripheral blood. The CDR3 loop is CASSLGPKSGNTIYF. CDR3 DNA sequence: TGTGCCAGCAGCTTAGGTCCGAAGAGTGGAAACACCATATATTTT.